This T cell receptor beta chain was captured in a study of T cell responses to AZD1222 COVID-19 vaccine. Comment on this clone: Its antigen is still unknown.

Study-wide points: Just a handful of people given AZD1222 tested seropositive at baseline. Close to half of all spike-specific TCRs reportedly target regions of the variants that are unmutated. Among the donors, most were white British and more were female, and clonal diversity was possibly underestimated. Vaccine-related CD4 TCRs covered spike, predominating at 160-218 and 743-854.

The data were produced by immunoSEQ multiplex PCR, yet TCRdb's version contains in-frame clones alone and is incomplete. The sample lists around 180,000 clones; approximately 87% were seen once. V was cut by 7 bases and J by 3 bases, with 16 bases left in between. In germline, CDR1 is SQVTM, CDR2 ANQGSEA. This CDR3 region has 13 residues. Sequences were derived from peripheral blood, sampled on day 0 of MenACWY control vaccination. The TCR sequence derives from an adult in good health. The chain joins TRBV29-1 to TRBJ2-7, with D maybe TRBD1 (5 bases). CDR3 in amino acids: CSAQRGDGYEQYF. The CDR3 bases are TGCAGCGCCCAAAGGGGCGATGGCTACGAGCAGTACTTC.